This T cell receptor beta chain was sequenced during a study of blood T cell repertoires in COVID-19. Overall study: From the United States, Italy and Spain came samples of acute and convalescent COVID-19. T cells, B-cell-depleted T cells, or PBMCs provided the cDNA or gDNA that served as material.

In the authors' methods: Amplification of reference gene primers provided the estimated nucleated cell counts. TCRdb's table, derived via immunoSEQ multiplex PCR, lists solely in-frame clones and lacks some. The V and J calls and the clone size are those of that table, but D and trimming were determined from the DNA. The sample carries approximately 85,000 clones, roughly 77% recorded once. Germline CDR1 reads LGHDT; CDR2 reads YNNKEL (reference sequence). The V gene end was trimmed by 3 bases and the J gene end by 2 bases; junction bases not matched to a gene: 4. The CDR3 totals 16 residues. The receptor was derived from a human donor in a cohort sampled during active COVID-19. The V call is TRBV3-1 (or the pseudogene TRBV3-2), the J call TRBJ2-3, with 11 bases matching TRBD2. The sample comprised peripheral blood. CDR3 sequence (DNA): TGTGCCAGCAGCCATCTAGCGGGGGGTAACACAGATACGCAGTATTTT. Encoded protein: CASSHLAGGNTDTQYF.